The 23 T cell receptor beta chains reported below all come from one sample, sequenced in a study of T-cell reconstitution after alpha-beta-depleted transplantation in children. Unique molecular identifiers were built into the TCRbeta library. TCRdb analysed the PCR reads with MiXCR anew, one entry per CDR3 protein. Here the sample spans roughly 570,000 distinct CDR3 sequences, 27% being singletons. Sequenced material: PBMCs, taken before TCRalphabeta/CD19-depleted stem cell transplant. These receptors came from a boy under three years old with Wiskott-Aldrich syndrome, due to receive a stem cell transplant.

V is TRBV9 and J is TRBJ2-1, with TRBD2 matching 9 bases. The CDR3 contains 16 residues. With 2 bases clipped from V and 7 bases from J, the junction kept 10 bases outside the gene matches. The germline V gene encodes CDR1 SGDLS and CDR2 YYNGEE. CDR3 in DNA: TGTGCCAGCAGCGTGAACCCCGGGACTAGCAGTAATGAGCAGTTCTTC. This codes for CASSVNPGTSSNEQFF.

This clonotype was found a few times. The CDR3 loop is CASSPGVEDTQYF. DNA of the CDR3: TGTGCCAGCAGCCCCGGGGTAGAAGATACGCAGTATTTT. The chain carries TRBV7-2 and TRBJ2-3; tentative D call: TRBD2 (5 bases). This CDR3 has 13 amino acids. V was clipped by 5 bases and J by 5 bases, with 11 bases between them. CDR1 is SGHTA, CDR2 FQGNSA, per germline.

This clonotype has just a few counts. This rearrangement joins TRBV20-1 to TRBJ2-2; TRBD1 aligns across 8 bases. The CDR3 length is 13 residues. Germline V gene data show CDR1 as DFQATT and CDR2 as SNEGSKA (reference sequence). Germline trimming cut 5 bases from V and 8 bases from J; bases unmatched to any gene: 7. The CDR3 region is CSAVPQGGGELFF. CDR3 in DNA: TGCAGTGCTGTGCCACAGGGGGGAGGGGAGCTGTTTTTT.

This chain connects TRBV30 to TRBJ2-3, with 11 positions matching TRBD1. Germline-derived CDR1 and CDR2 are GTSNPN and SVGIG (reference sequence). J lost 6 bases, V lost 4 bases, and 12 bases had no gene match. This CDR3 is built from 16 residues. The CDR3 DNA reads TGTGCCTGGATCCCACTCCGGGACAGGGGGGGGGATACGCAGTATTTT. Its translation is CAWIPLRDRGGDTQYF.

The chain carries TRBV20-1 and TRBJ1-3; no reliable D call. This CDR3 is 14 amino acids long. Trimming took off 3 bases at V and 3 bases at J, with 12 bases between the two ends. Per germline, CDR1 DFQATT and CDR2 SNEGSKA (reference sequence). CDR3 nucleotide sequence: TGCAGTGCTAGGACGAAAGGCTTTGGAAACACCATATATTTT. It yields the protein CSARTKGFGNTIYF.

This chain uses TRBV24-1 with TRBJ2-3, with 12 bases matching TRBD2. V shed 4 bases, J shed 4 bases, and the junction held 5 bases outside the gene matches. Germline V gives CDR1 KGHDR, CDR2 SFDVKD. The CDR3 spans 16 residues. Here the CDR3 DNA reads TGTGCCACCAGTGACCCGACTAGCGGGAGAGCAGATACGCAGTATTTT. Encoded protein: CATSDPTSGRADTQYF.

This clonotype was seen only a few times. The rearrangement joins TRBV5-1 to TRBJ2-1; TRBD2 might be the D (5 bases). The V and J ends lost 4 bases and 8 bases respectively, with 13 bases between them. The CDR3 has 13 residues. Germline assignment: CDR1 SGHRS and CDR2 YFSETQ. This chain's CDR3 is CASSAEGWDEQFF. CDR3 in DNA: TGCGCCAGCAGCGCAGAGGGATGGGATGAGCAGTTCTTC. Filled out from reference TRBV5-1 and TRBJ2-1, the complete variable domain reads KAGVTQTPRYLIKTRGQQVTLSCSPISGHRSVSWYQQTPGQGLQFLFEYFSETQRNKGNFPGRFSGRQFSNSRSEMNVSTLELGDSALYLCASSAEGWDEQFFGPGTRLTVL.

This clonotype was observed a handful of times. The rearrangement joins TRBV9 to TRBJ2-5; possible D gene TRBD2, 7 bases. V shed 3 bases and J shed 9 bases, with 24 bases lying between them. The CDR3 loop spans 16 amino acids. Per germline, CDR1 SGDLS and CDR2 YYNGEE. CDR3 in DNA: TGTGCCAGCAGCGAGGATGGACGGGGGGCCCATAGGGCCCAGTACTTC. The encoded protein is CASSEDGRGAHRAQYF.

The chain employs TRBV27 and TRBJ2-5; 8 bases line up with TRBD2. The CDR3 loop spans 14 amino acids. Germline-derived CDR1 and CDR2 are MNHEY and SMNVEV (reference sequence). J lost 5 bases, V lost 4 bases, and 6 bases had no gene match. The CDR3 reads CASSSAGDTETQYF. CDR3 nucleotides: TGTGCCAGCAGTTCAGCGGGAGACACTGAGACCCAGTACTTC.

V usage is TRBV5-1 and J usage is TRBJ2-7; D is uncertain. This CDR3 spans 15 amino acids. Trimming pared 1 base from V and 0 bases from J, leaving 11 bases between. Germline-derived CDR1 and CDR2 are SGHRS and YFSETQ. The CDR3 sequence: CASSLRLTSSYEQYF. DNA of the CDR3: TGCGCCAGCAGCTTGAGGCTAACGAGCTCCTACGAGCAGTACTTC.

The V gene is TRBV5-1, the J gene TRBJ2-3; 10 bases map to TRBD2. CDR1 is SGHRS and CDR2 is YFSETQ in the germline V gene. The CDR3 loop spans 18 amino acids. After removal of 4 bases from V and 2 bases from J, the junction contained 13 bases not matched to a gene. CDR3 sequence reads: CASSHTRAGGGSTDTQYF. CDR3 DNA sequence: TGCGCCAGCAGCCACACGCGAGCGGGAGGGGGATCCACAGATACGCAGTATTTT.

CDR3: CSASKPSLINEKLFF. The CDR3 nucleotides are TGCAGTGCTAGTAAACCGAGCTTAATTAATGAAAAACTGTTTTTT. V and J are TRBV20-1 and TRBJ1-4; D gene ambiguous. V lost 3 bases and J lost 4, with 15 bases in between. Germline CDR1 is DFQATT and CDR2 is SNEGSKA (reference sequence). The CDR3 runs to 15 residues.

This clonotype was seen only a few times. This chain joins TRBV12-3 or TRBV12-4 and TRBJ1-2; 7 bases are shared with TRBD1. There are 13 residues in the CDR3. The V gene end was trimmed by 6 bases and the J gene end by 4 bases; junction bases not matched to a gene: 5. CDR3 nucleotides: TGTGCCAGCAGCCTACAGGGGCTCTATGGCTACACCTTC. Protein sequence: CASSLQGLYGYTF.

This clonotype was recorded only once. The chain links TRBV4-2 to TRBJ1-5; 10 positions agree with TRBD1. This CDR3 is built from 15 residues. Trimming removed 1 base from V and 5 bases from J; junction bases left unmatched: 2. Germline values: CDR1 LGHNA, CDR2 YNFKEQ. Here the CDR3 DNA reads TGTGCCAGCAGCCAAGCCGGGACAGGGGATCAGCCCCAGCATTTT. Amino acids: CASSQAGTGDQPQHF.

This sequence joins TRBV5-1 and TRBJ2-3; tentatively, D is TRBD2 (6 bases). V dropped 1 base and J dropped 5 bases, with 17 bases sitting between them. There are 16 residues in the CDR3. The germline V gene encodes CDR1 SGHRS and CDR2 YFSETQ. CDR3 nucleotides: TGCGCCAGCAGCTTGTCCGGGACTCAGTTGGGAGATACGCAGTATTTT. This sequence encodes CASSLSGTQLGDTQYF.

V and J are TRBV20-1 and TRBJ1-5; D remains unclear. The CDR3 consists of 14 residues. Germline V gives CDR1 DFQATT, CDR2 SNEGSKA (reference sequence). Trimming removed 2 bases from V and 1 base from J, with 9 bases in between. Written as DNA, the CDR3 is TGCAGTGCTAGATTTGACAAGAGCAATCAGCCCCAGCATTTT. This encodes CSARFDKSNQPQHF.

V usage is TRBV24-1 and J usage is TRBJ2-7; D unclear. The germline V gene has CDR1 KGHDR and CDR2 SFDVKD. Deletions cut 1 base from V and 2 bases from J, with 8 bases between. This CDR3 is 14 amino acids long. CDR3 bases: TGTGCCACCAGTGATTTTGCGACACCCTACGAGCAGTACTTC. Encoded protein: CATSDFATPYEQYF.

This chain uses TRBV6-1 with TRBJ2-1; 7 nucleotides line up with TRBD1. The CDR3 extends over 14 amino acids. V shed 7 bases, J shed 4 bases, and the junction held 7 bases outside the gene matches. CDR1 and CDR2 (germline): MNHNS, SASEGT. The CDR3 is CASTSRGQYNEQFF. The CDR3 region has the DNA TGTGCCAGCACCTCGAGGGGACAGTACAATGAGCAGTTCTTC.

The chain uses TRBV11-2 and TRBJ1-1, with D maybe TRBD1 (5 bases). The CDR3 loop spans 15 amino acids. With 4 bases removed from V and 4 bases from J, the gap between germline ends came to 16 bases. Germline-derived CDR1 and CDR2 are SGHAT and FQNNGV. The CDR3 DNA is TGTGCCAGCAGCTCCGCTCAGGGTGTTGGCACTGAAGCTTTCTTT. Its protein is CASSSAQGVGTEAFF. Looking up the rest from reference TRBV11-2 and TRBJ1-1 gives the full variable domain: EAGVAQSPRYKIIEKRQSVAFWCNPISGHATLYWYQQILGQGPKLLIQFQNNGVVDDSQLPKDRFSAERLKGVDSTLKIQPAKLEDSAVYLCASSSAQGVGTEAFFGQGTRLTVV.

This clonotype came up a few times. This chain joins TRBV20-1 and TRBJ1-2; 7 bases are shared with TRBD1. Germline CDR1 DFQATT, CDR2 SNEGSKA (reference sequence). The CDR3 spans 10 residues. CDR3 residues: CRVGQDGYTF. CDR3 in DNA: TGCAGGGTAGGACAGGATGGCTACACCTTC.

J is TRBJ2-7 and V is TRBV5-5; D possibly corresponds to TRBD2 (5 bases). CDR1 is SGHKS, CDR2 YYEKEE, per germline (reference sequence). This CDR3 has 17 residues. The V end was cut by 2 bases, the J end by 0 bases, with 18 bases between. CDR3 sequence (DNA): TGTGCCAGCAGCTTCGACCGGGTAGGGCTAGCCTCCTACGAGCAGTACTTC. Translating gives CASSFDRVGLASYEQYF.

This clonotype was seen a few times. V usage is TRBV3-1 and J usage is TRBJ2-1, with 8 bases identical to TRBD2. With V trimmed by 6 bases and J by 7 bases, 11 bases remained unmatched. Germline CDR1 LGHDT, CDR2 YNNKEL (reference sequence). CDR3 length: 15 residues. As DNA, the CDR3 is TGTGCCAGCAGTCCTGGCGTTAGCGGGATGAATGAGCAGTTCTTC. This sequence encodes CASSPGVSGMNEQFF.

In its sample, this clonotype was seen a few times. The rearrangement links TRBV11-2 to TRBJ2-3; D could derive from TRBD1 or TRBD2 (6 bases each). This CDR3 contains 15 residues. Trimming took 1 base from V and 4 from J, leaving 12 bases between them. Germline loops: CDR1 SGHAT, CDR2 FQNNGV. CDR3 sequence: CASSLAGAGADTQYF. Here the CDR3 DNA reads TGTGCCAGCAGCTTAGCGGGAGCAGGGGCAGATACGCAGTATTTT.